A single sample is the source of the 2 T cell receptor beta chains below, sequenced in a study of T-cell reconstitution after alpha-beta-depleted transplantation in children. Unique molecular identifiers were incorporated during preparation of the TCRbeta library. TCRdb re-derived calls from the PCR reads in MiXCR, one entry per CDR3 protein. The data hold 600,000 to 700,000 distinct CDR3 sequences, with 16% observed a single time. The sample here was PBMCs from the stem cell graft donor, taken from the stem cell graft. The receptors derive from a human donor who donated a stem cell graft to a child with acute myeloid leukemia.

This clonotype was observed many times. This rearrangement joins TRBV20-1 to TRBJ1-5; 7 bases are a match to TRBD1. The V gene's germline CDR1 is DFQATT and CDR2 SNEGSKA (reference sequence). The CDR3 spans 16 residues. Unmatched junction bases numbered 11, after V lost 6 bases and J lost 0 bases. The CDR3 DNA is TGCAGTGCCGACACCACCAGGGGGTCTAGCAATCAGCCCCAGCATTTT. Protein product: CSADTTRGSSNQPQHF.

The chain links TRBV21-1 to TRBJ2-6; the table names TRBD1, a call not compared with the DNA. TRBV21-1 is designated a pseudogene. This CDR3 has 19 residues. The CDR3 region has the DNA TGTGCCAGCAGCAAGCGAGGGGGGACAGGCCGCTCTGGGGCCAACGTCCTGACTTTC. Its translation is CASSKRGGTGRSGANVLTF.